Detailed here is one TCR beta chain. These data belong to a study of T cell responses to AZD1222 COVID-19 vaccine. Method: immunoSEQ multiplex PCR; TCRdb's copy keeps in-frame clones and lacks some. The table shows some 110,000 clones, with roughly nine tenths occurring only once. Germline CDR1 reads LNHDA; CDR2 reads SQIVND (reference sequence). V lost 3 bases to trimming and J lost 6 bases, with 12 bases between them. The CDR3 sequence is 14 residues long. The clonotype was recovered from an adult who received the AZD1222 COVID-19 vaccine. V gene TRBV19 combines with J gene TRBJ1-5; maybe TRBD1 (6 bases). The starting material was peripheral blood, obtained 28 days after the second AZD1222 dose. The CDR3 reads CASSMLGGGQPQHF. In DNA form, the CDR3 reads TGTGCCAGTAGTATGTTAGGAGGGGGTCAGCCCCAGCATTTT.